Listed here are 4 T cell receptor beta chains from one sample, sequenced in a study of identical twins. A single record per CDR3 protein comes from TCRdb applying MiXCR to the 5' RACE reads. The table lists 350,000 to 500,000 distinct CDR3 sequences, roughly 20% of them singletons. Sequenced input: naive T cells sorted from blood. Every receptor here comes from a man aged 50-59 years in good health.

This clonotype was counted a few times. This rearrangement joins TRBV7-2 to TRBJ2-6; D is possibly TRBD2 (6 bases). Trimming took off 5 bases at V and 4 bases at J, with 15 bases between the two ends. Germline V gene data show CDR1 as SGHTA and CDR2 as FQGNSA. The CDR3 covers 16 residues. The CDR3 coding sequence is TGTGCCAGCAGCCTTACTAGCAATCCCGGGGCCAACGTCCTGACTTTC. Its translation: CASSLTSNPGANVLTF.

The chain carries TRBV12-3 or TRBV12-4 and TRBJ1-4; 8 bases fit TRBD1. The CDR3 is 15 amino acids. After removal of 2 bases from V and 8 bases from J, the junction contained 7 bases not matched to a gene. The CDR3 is CASSLLGQVQEKLFF. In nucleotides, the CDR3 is TGTGCCAGCAGTTTATTGGGACAGGTTCAAGAAAAACTGTTTTTT.

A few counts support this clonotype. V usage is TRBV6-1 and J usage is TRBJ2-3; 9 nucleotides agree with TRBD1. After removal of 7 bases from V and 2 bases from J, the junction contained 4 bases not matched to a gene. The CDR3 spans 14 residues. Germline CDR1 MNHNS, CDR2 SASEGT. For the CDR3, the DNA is TGTGCCAGCAAAACAGGGGGCGACACAGATACGCAGTATTTT. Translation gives CASKTGGDTDTQYF.

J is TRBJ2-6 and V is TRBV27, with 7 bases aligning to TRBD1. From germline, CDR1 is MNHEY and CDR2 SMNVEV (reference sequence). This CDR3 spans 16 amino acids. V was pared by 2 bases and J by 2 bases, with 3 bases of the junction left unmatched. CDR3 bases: TGTGCCAGCAGTTTACAGGGGGTCGCTGGGGCCAACGTCCTGACTTTC. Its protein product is CASSLQGVAGANVLTF.